This is a list of T cell receptor beta chains from one sample in a study of cytomegalovirus exposure and HLA in healthy donors. Profiled with immunoSEQ multiplex PCR; TCRdb holds only in-frame clones, not every one. Among some 180,000 clones listed, 70% to 90% were seen once. Sequenced material: PBMCs. The receptors originated from a man aged 25 to 40 in good health and CMV-seropositive. The CDR3 runs from the conserved cysteine through the conserved F or W. D genes are given only for firm matches. Some rows mark clone size as missing; the rest say once, few, many or name a class of expanded clone.

TRBV27	-	TRBJ2-1	-	CASSPNRYNEQFF	TGTGCCAGCAGTCCAAACCGGTACAATGAGCAGTTCTTC
TRBV7-9	TRBD2	TRBJ2-1	-	CASSPRMSGLAGNEQFF	TGTGCCAGCAGCCCCCGGATGAGCGGACTAGCGGGGAATGAGCAGTTCTTC
TRBV29-1	TRBD1	TRBJ2-6	-	CSVGGGTGGLSGANVLTF	TGCAGCGTTGGAGGGGGGACAGGGGGTCTCTCTGGGGCCAACGTCCTGACTTTC
TRBV2	-	TRBJ1-1	-	CASRDRDTMNTEAFF	TGTGCCAGCAGAGACAGAGACACAATGAACACTGAAGCTTTCTTT
TRBV7-9	-	TRBJ1-1	-	CASTLGGEAFF	TGTGCCAGCACCCTGGGGGGTGAAGCTTTCTTT
TRBV2	-	TRBJ1-3	-	CASCRRVSGNTIYF	TGTGCCAGCTGCCGACGGGTCTCTGGAAACACCATATATTTT
TRBV6-5	-	TRBJ2-2	-	CASSYSRRRTGELFF	TGTGCCAGCAGTTACTCGAGGCGGCGGACCGGGGAGCTGTTTTTT
TRBV7-2	TRBD2	TRBJ2-7	-	CASSLRLAGGRGQYF	TGTGCCAGCAGCTTAAGACTAGCGGGAGGACGAGGGCAGTACTTC
TRBV7-2	TRBD2	TRBJ2-5	-	CASSLGALAGETQYF	TGTGCCAGCAGCTTAGGTGCCCTAGCGGGAGAGACCCAGTACTTC
TRBV2	-	TRBJ2-5	-	CASSERGSPGPQETQYF	TGTGCCAGCAGTGAACGGGGGTCGCCGGGGCCCCAAGAGACCCAGTACTTC
TRBV18	TRBD1	TRBJ1-1	-	CASSHRTGFFDGTEAFF	TGTGCCAGCTCACACAGGACAGGTTTTTTCGACGGCACTGAAGCTTTCTTT
TRBV11-3	-	TRBJ1-1	-	CASGPAVRGSGAFF	TGTGCCAGCGGGCCCGCAGTTCGGGGTAGTGGAGCTTTCTTT
TRBV5-1	TRBD1	TRBJ2-3	-	CASSLSMTGGTDTQYF	TGCGCCAGCAGCTTGAGTATGACAGGGGGCACAGATACGCAGTATTTT
TRBV4-1	-	TRBJ1-2	-	CASSHILRAELDYGYTF	TGCGCCAGCAGCCACATACTGCGGGCAGAACTAGACTATGGCTACACCTTC
TRBV6-5	TRBD1	TRBJ1-2	-	CASSLQGAANYGYTF	TGTGCCAGCAGTTTACAGGGGGCAGCCAACTATGGCTACACCTTC
TRBV9	TRBD2	TRBJ2-7	-	CASSKASGRSEQYF	TGTGCCAGCAGCAAAGCTAGCGGGAGAAGCGAGCAGTACTTC
TRBV19	TRBD1	TRBJ1-2	-	CASSIGRDSNSGYTF	TGTGCCAGTAGTATAGGTAGGGACAGCAACTCTGGCTACACCTTC
TRBV4-3	-	TRBJ1-4	-	CASSQVRGILGGTEKLFF	TGCGCCAGCAGCCAAGTGCGGGGGATTCTTGGTGGTACGGAAAAACTGTTTTTT
TRBV7-9	-	TRBJ2-1	-	CASSLDLRPHFYNEQFF	TGTGCCAGCAGCTTAGATCTGCGGCCTCATTTTTACAATGAGCAGTTCTTC
TRBV7-2	TRBD1	TRBJ1-4	-	CASSFRDRARNEKLFF	TGTGCCAGCAGCTTCAGAGACAGGGCCCGTAATGAAAAACTGTTTTTT
TRBV9	-	TRBJ2-7	-	CASSVEVGGGRYEQYF	TGTGCCAGCAGCGTAGAGGTGGGAGGAGGTCGCTACGAGCAGTACTTC
TRBV7-2	TRBD1	TRBJ1-1	-	CASSLDRANTEAFF	TGTGCCAGCAGCTTGGACAGGGCTAACACTGAAGCTTTCTTT
TRBV7-9	TRBD2	TRBJ2-3	-	CSSSPGTSALRDTQYF	TGTTCCAGCAGCCCGGGGACTAGCGCTCTAAGGGATACGCAGTATTTT
TRBV5-4	-	TRBJ2-3	-	CASSFSLDTQYF	TGTGCCAGCAGCTTTTCATTGGATACGCAGTATTTT
TRBV2	TRBD1	TRBJ2-7	-	CATEGQGSYEQYF	TGTGCCACCGAGGGACAGGGATCCTACGAGCAGTACTTC
TRBV5-4	TRBD2	TRBJ2-7	-	CASSFGLGSYEQYF	TGTGCCAGCAGCTTCGGACTAGGATCCTACGAGCAGTACTTC
TRBV6-6	TRBD1	TRBJ2-3	-	CASSYSPTGWTDTQYF	TGTGCCAGCAGTTACTCGCCGACAGGGTGGACAGATACGCAGTATTTT
TRBV7-6	-	TRBJ2-1	-	CASSLVAGSGSYNEQFF	TGTGCCAGCAGCTTAGTGGCTGGGAGTGGGTCCTACAATGAGCAGTTCTTC
TRBV7-2	TRBD1	TRBJ2-5	-	CASHRPDRAQETQYF	TGTGCCAGCCACCGCCCGGACAGGGCCCAAGAGACCCAGTACTTC
TRBV6-5	-	TRBJ1-3	-	CASSYIGGVSTIYF	TGTGCCAGCAGTTACATCGGAGGGGTGAGCACCATATATTTT
TRBV4-2	-	TRBJ2-1	-	CASSQDLESEQFF	TGTGCCAGCAGCCAAGATCTGGAGAGTGAGCAGTTCTTC
TRBV28	TRBD2	TRBJ2-3	-	CASSSGTSGSQSDTQYF	TGTGCCAGCAGCTCCGGGACTAGCGGGAGTCAATCAGATACGCAGTATTTT
TRBV29-1	TRBD1	TRBJ2-1	once	CSKLTGGNNEQFF	TGCAGCAAATTGACAGGGGGAAACAATGAGCAGTTCTTC
TRBV6-5	-	TRBJ2-3	-	CASSYSGLRGTDTQYF	TGTGCCAGCAGTTACTCGGGACTCCGAGGGACAGATACGCAGTATTTT
TRBV2	-	TRBJ1-2	-	CASSRRPSRGYTF	TGTGCCAGCTCCCGGAGGCCTTCCCGAGGCTACACCTTC
TRBV5-1	-	TRBJ2-2	-	CASSLPALTGELFF	TGCGCCAGCAGCCTGCCCGCGTTAACCGGGGAGCTGTTTTTT
TRBV5-4	TRBD1	TRBJ1-1	-	CASSLGQGMENTEAFF	TGTGCCAGCAGCTTGGGACAGGGCATGGAGAACACTGAAGCTTTCTTT
TRBV6-5	-	TRBJ1-6	once	CASSEGILYNSPLHF	TGTGCCAGCAGCGAGGGAATTCTTTATAATTCACCCCTCCACTTT
TRBV27	TRBD1	TRBJ2-7	-	CASKDRDYEQYF	TGTGCCAGCAAGGACAGGGACTACGAGCAGTACTTC
TRBV6-1	TRBD2	TRBJ2-2	-	CASSDDGLAGGPAGELFF	TGTGCCAGCAGTGACGACGGACTAGCGGGAGGGCCCGCCGGGGAGCTGTTTTTT
TRBV19	TRBD1	TRBJ2-3	-	CASRVTGGSTDTQYF	TGTGCCAGTAGGGTGACAGGGGGGAGCACAGATACGCAGTATTTT
TRBV25-1	TRBD1	TRBJ1-2	-	CASSERQGVEGGYTF	TGTGCCAGCAGTGAGCGACAGGGCGTAGAGGGCGGCTACACCTTC
TRBV7-9	-	TRBJ1-2	-	CASSFQGRTNYGYTF	TGTGCCAGCAGCTTCCAGGGGCGGACTAACTATGGCTACACCTTC
TRBV18	TRBD1	TRBJ2-4	-	CASSSTGGEGKNIQYF	TGTGCCAGCTCATCCACAGGGGGCGAGGGAAAAAACATTCAGTACTTC
TRBV2	TRBD1	TRBJ2-2	-	CASSGPGGTGELFF	TGTGCCAGCAGTGGACCAGGGGGCACCGGGGAGCTGTTTTTT
TRBV10-1	TRBD1	TRBJ2-7	-	CASRVDRGPYEQYF	TGCGCCAGCAGGGTAGACAGGGGACCCTACGAGCAGTACTTC
TRBV27	-	TRBJ1-6	-	CASSLSLDRSSPLHF	TGTGCCAGCAGTTTATCCCTAGACAGGTCTTCACCCCTCCACTTT
TRBV6-5	TRBD1	TRBJ2-6	-	CASSYRGPGANVLTF	TGTGCCAGCAGTTACAGGGGGCCTGGGGCCAACGTCCTGACTTTC
TRBV5-1	-	TRBJ1-1	-	CASSLVPGGNTEAFF	TGCGCCAGCAGCTTGGTTCCTGGGGGCAACACTGAAGCTTTCTTT
TRBV11-3	-	TRBJ1-1	-	CASSLDRRHMNTEAFF	TGTGCCAGCAGCTTGGATAGGAGGCATATGAACACTGAAGCTTTCTTT
TRBV7-8	-	TRBJ1-1	-	CASSFSGLTEAFF	TGTGCCAGCAGCTTCAGCGGTTTAACTGAAGCTTTCTTT
TRBV4-3	TRBD1	TRBJ2-7	-	CASSHFIGQGSANEQYF	TGCGCCAGCAGCCATTTCATAGGACAGGGGTCGGCTAACGAGCAGTACTTC